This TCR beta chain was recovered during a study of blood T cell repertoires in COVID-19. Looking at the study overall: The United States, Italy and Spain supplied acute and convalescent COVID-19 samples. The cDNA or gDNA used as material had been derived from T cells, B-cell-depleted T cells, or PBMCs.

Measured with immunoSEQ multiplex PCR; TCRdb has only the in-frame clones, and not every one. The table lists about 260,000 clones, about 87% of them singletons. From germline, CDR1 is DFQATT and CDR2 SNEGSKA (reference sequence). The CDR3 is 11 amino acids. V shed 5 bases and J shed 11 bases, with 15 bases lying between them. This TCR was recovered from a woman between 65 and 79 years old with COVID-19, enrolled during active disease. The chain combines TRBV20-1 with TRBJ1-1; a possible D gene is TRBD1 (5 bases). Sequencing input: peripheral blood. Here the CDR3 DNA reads TGCAGTGCTGCCCCTGCAGGGAGGGCTTTCTTT. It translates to CSAAPAGRAFF.